These 18 T cell receptor beta chains were all obtained from the same sample, sequenced in a study of blood T cell repertoires in COVID-19. The protocol was immunoSEQ multiplex PCR, while the TCRdb copy is restricted to in-frame clones and leaves out a portion. Among fewer than 350,000 clones listed, around 90% were seen once. Sequencing used PBMCs or T cells enriched from blood (not recorded which). The receptors come from a man aged 55-75 years who had recovered from COVID-19.

This clone occurred a few times. CDR3 loop: CASSLGTGADTQYF. The CDR3, as DNA: TGCGCCAGCAGCTTAGGGACAGGCGCCGATACGCAGTATTTT. The rearrangement links TRBV5-1 to TRBJ2-3, with 8 nucleotides matching TRBD1. The CDR3 runs 14 residues. The V segment lost 2 bases and the J segment 6 bases; nucleotides outside the gene matches: 5. The germline V gene has CDR1 SGHRS and CDR2 YFSETQ.

The genes are TRBV27 and TRBJ1-1, with D possibly being TRBD1 (5 bases). Trimming took off 3 bases at V and 8 bases at J, with 19 bases between the two ends. The CDR3 runs to 15 residues. Germline V gene lookup returns CDR1 MNHEY and CDR2 SMNVEV (reference sequence). The CDR3 DNA sequence: TGTGCCAGCAGTTTGGGGAGGGGCCTCACTGAGGAAGCTTTCTTT. Translated: CASSLGRGLTEEAFF.

V usage is TRBV29-1 and J usage is TRBJ1-5, with D tentatively TRBD1 (6 bases). There are 14 residues in the CDR3. Germline V gene data show CDR1 as SQVTM and CDR2 as ANQGSEA. The germline V and J ends were trimmed by 4 bases and 7 bases, with 17 bases remaining between them. The CDR3 bases are TGCAGCGTTGTAGTCGCGGGGGCAGAGCAGCCCCAGCATTTT. Translated, it gives CSVVVAGAEQPQHF.

The chain recombines TRBV28 with TRBJ1-2; the D gene is possibly TRBD1 (6 bases). Germline CDR1 is MDHEN and CDR2 is SYDVKM. Trimming took 2 bases from V and 4 from J, leaving 20 bases between them. The CDR3 has 17 amino acids. Here the CDR3 reads CASSLGGTTLGGYGYTF. Written as DNA, the CDR3 is TGTGCCAGCAGTTTAGGTGGGACAACTCTAGGAGGCTATGGCTACACCTTC.

The chain has TRBV24-1 and TRBJ2-7, with 10 bases aligning to TRBD1. V lost 3 bases, J lost 5 bases, and 6 bases stayed unmatched. Germline V lookup: CDR1 KGHDR, CDR2 SFDVKD. The CDR3 sequence is 15 residues long. The CDR3 sequence: CATSDPTGGYDEQYF. The DNA for the CDR3 is TGTGCCACCAGTGATCCGACAGGGGGCTACGACGAGCAGTACTTC.

The rearrangement joins TRBV21-1 to TRBJ2-5; the D call of TRBD1 is as the table states it, not checked on the DNA. TRBV21-1 is labeled a pseudogene. The CDR3 extends over 18 amino acids. Here the CDR3 DNA reads TGTGCCAGCAGCTTCAAAGGTTGGGCGACAGGGCCGCAAGAGACCCAGTACTTC. Protein sequence: CASSFKGWATGPQETQYF.

The chain combines TRBV2 with TRBJ1-4; 10 bases fit TRBD1. This CDR3 region has 14 residues. Losses at the gene ends were 8 bases for V and 6 bases for J; bases not matched to a gene: 6. Germline V gene sequence: CDR1 SNHLY, CDR2 FYNNEI. CDR3 bases: TGTGCCAGCCGGTGGACAGGGGGTGATGAAAAACTGTTTTTT. Protein sequence: CASRWTGGDEKLFF.

The sample holds one count of this clone. The chain joins TRBV6-5 to TRBJ1-1, with a weak D call TRBD1 (5 bases). CDR1 and CDR2 (germline): MNHEY, SVGAGI. The CDR3 covers 14 residues. The V and J ends lost 7 bases and 1 base respectively, with 13 bases between them. Here the CDR3 DNA reads TGTGCCAGCACTCCCACTCAGGGGAACACTGAAGCTTTCTTT. Its translation is CASTPTQGNTEAFF.

The V gene is TRBV28, the J gene TRBJ1-5; D may be TRBD1 (6 bases). This CDR3 contains 11 residues. CDR1 MDHEN and CDR2 SYDVKM come from the germline V gene. The ends were cut back, 5 bases at V and 8 bases at J, with 7 bases in the middle. The CDR3: CASSAGEPQHF. CDR3 coding DNA: TGTGCCAGCAGTGCAGGGGAGCCCCAGCATTTT.

The rearrangement links TRBV6-5 to TRBJ2-2, with 7 bases lining up with TRBD1. The CDR3 spans 14 residues. The V and J ends lost 5 bases and 3 bases, in that order; junction bases with no gene match: 3. The germline CDR1 and CDR2 sequences are MNHEY and SVGAGI. The CDR3 loop reads CASSPGTDTGELFF. The CDR3 DNA reads TGTGCCAGCAGTCCCGGGACAGACACCGGGGAGCTGTTTTTT.

The chain uses TRBV13 and TRBJ2-1; TRBD2 matches at 12 bases. V shed 0 bases and J 7 bases; nucleotides not matched to a gene: 7. CDR3 length: 17 residues. Germline CDR1 and CDR2: PRHDT and FYEKMQ (reference sequence). This CDR3 is CASSLGTSGSGWNEQFF. Here the CDR3 DNA reads TGTGCCAGCAGCTTAGGGACTAGCGGGAGTGGGTGGAATGAGCAGTTCTTC.

The rearrangement joins TRBV6-5 to TRBJ1-1; 10 bases align to TRBD1. CDR3 length: 13 amino acids. Germline CDR1 and CDR2: MNHEY and SVGAGI. Germline trimming cut 7 bases from V and 4 bases from J; bases unmatched to any gene: 3. The CDR3 spells CASIGTGATEAFF. In DNA form, the CDR3 reads TGTGCCAGCATAGGGACAGGGGCCACTGAAGCTTTCTTT.

This chain connects TRBV25-1 to TRBJ2-3; 10 bases align to TRBD1. The CDR3 sequence is 15 residues long. From germline, CDR1 is MGHDK and CDR2 SYGVNS. With V trimmed by 3 bases and J by 6 bases, 6 bases remained unmatched. The CDR3 loop reads CASSELRTGGDTQYF. The CDR3 coding sequence is TGTGCCAGCAGTGAGCTACGGACAGGGGGGGATACGCAGTATTTT.

The rearrangement uses TRBV2 and TRBJ1-1, with 8 nucleotides matching TRBD1. The V gene's germline CDR1 is SNHLY and CDR2 FYNNEI. V lost 4 bases and J lost 8; bases outside the gene matches: 0. This CDR3 is built from 11 residues. The CDR3 coding sequence is TGTGCCAGCAGTGGGGACAGGGAAGCTTTCTTT. Translated, it gives CASSGDREAFF.

The CDR3 sequence: CASSLVEGSSGNTIYF. The CDR3 DNA is TGTGCCAGCAGCTTAGTGGAGGGGAGCTCTGGAAACACCATATATTTT. The chain couples TRBV7-9 to TRBJ1-3, with D perhaps TRBD1 (5 bases). CDR1 and CDR2 (germline): SEHNR, FQNEAQ (reference sequence). Trimming took 1 base from V and 0 from J, leaving 10 bases between them. CDR3 length: 16 amino acids.

The chain couples TRBV7-9 to TRBJ1-2; D is uncertain. The germline V gene has CDR1 SEHNR and CDR2 FQNEAQ (reference sequence). CDR3 length: 15 residues. Trimming removed 0 bases at V and 3 bases at J, with 11 bases between. This CDR3 is CASSLASGQHYGYTF. The CDR3 DNA reads TGTGCCAGCAGCTTAGCGTCGGGTCAGCACTATGGCTACACCTTC.

The V and J genes are TRBV2 and TRBJ1-6; 9 positions match TRBD1. Germline assignment: CDR1 SNHLY and CDR2 FYNNEI. The CDR3 runs 14 residues. Unmatched junction bases numbered 7, after V lost 6 bases and J lost 10 bases. For the CDR3, the DNA is TGTGCCAGCAGGGGGGACAGGGAAGGGTCACCCCTCCACTTT. Translated, it gives CASRGDREGSPLHF.

The DNA of the CDR3 is TGTGCCAGCAAACGGACAGGGGCCAATCAGCCCCAGCATTTT. It encodes CASKRTGANQPQHF. This chain uses TRBV27 with TRBJ1-5, with 9 bases aligning to TRBD1. V shed 7 bases, J shed 3 bases, and the junction held 4 bases outside the gene matches. The CDR3 totals 14 residues. CDR1 MNHEY and CDR2 SMNVEV come from the germline V gene (reference sequence).